These T cell receptor beta chains were read from a single sample in a study of shared clonotypes between healthy human individuals. Clones were read by immunoSEQ multiplex PCR, and TCRdb kept only the in-frame ones, dropping some. The repertoire includes roughly 1.5 million clones, 95% to 99% of them detected once, and about 0.45% sits in the top ten. Sequences were obtained from naive CD4+ T cells sorted from blood. The receptors come from a man under 40 in good health. The CDR3 runs from the conserved cysteine through the conserved F or W. Each record gives: J gene, V gene, clone size, D gene, CDR3 DNA, CDR3 protein. A D gene is named only where the DNA matches it firmly. Clone size is given for some rows only: seen once, a few or many times, or a class if the clone is expanded.

TRBJ1-1 TRBV9 - - TGTGCCAGCAGCGTAGGGGTGGGCACTGAAGCTTTCTTT CASSVGVGTEAFF
TRBJ2-1 TRBV30 - - TGTGCCGGAGGGGGTACGTTCTTC CAGGGTFF
TRBJ2-1 TRBV7-3 - TRBD2 TGTGCCAGCAGCTTAGCTAGCGGGAGACCTTACAATGAGCAGTTCTTC CASSLASGRPYNEQFF
TRBJ2-1 TRBV5-1 once TRBD1 TGCGCCAGCAGCCCGACCGGGTGGGGACAGAGGGACAATGAGCAGTTCTTC CASSPTGWGQRDNEQFF
TRBJ2-7 TRBV5-1 once TRBD2 TGCGCCAGCAGCACCCTAGCGGGACAATCCTACGAGCAGTACTTC CASSTLAGQSYEQYF
TRBJ2-3 TRBV28 - - TGTGCCAGCAGTTCCCCCCGCCTGGGTGCATTCGGGGAGAAACAGGGTACGCAGTATTTT CASSSPRLGAFGEKQGTQYF
TRBJ2-7 TRBV29-1 - TRBD2 TGCAGCGTTGAAGAGGACGCGGGGGTGGAGTACTTC CSVEEDAGVEYF
TRBJ2-5 TRBV6-1 - TRBD2 TGTGCCAGCAGTGCACTAGCGGGAGGCAAAGAGACCCAGTACTTC CASSALAGGKETQYF
TRBJ2-5 TRBV7-2 - TRBD2 TGTGCCAGCAGCTGGTTTGGGGGGGGCCAAGAGACCCAGTACTTC CASSWFGGGQETQYF
TRBJ2-5 TRBV29-1 - - TGCAGCATTTCCGGGAAGAGCCAAGAGACCCAGTACTTC CSISGKSQETQYF
TRBJ2-1 TRBV5-1 - TRBD2 TGCGCCAGCAGCTTGGACACTAGCGGGAGATACTTCTTC CASSLDTSGRYFF
TRBJ2-1 TRBV11-2 - - TGTGCCAGCAGCTTGAATACGTACAATGAGCAGTTCTTC CASSLNTYNEQFF
TRBJ2-7 TRBV9 - - TGTGCCAGCAGCCCAAATTTATGGGGGGCCGAGCAGTACTTC CASSPNLWGAEQYF
TRBJ2-1 TRBV5-1 - TRBD2 TGCGCCAGCAGCAGCGGGGACTCCTACAATGAGCAGTTCTTC CASSSGDSYNEQFF
TRBJ2-2 TRBV19 - TRBD2 TGTGCCAGTAGTCCTAGCGGGATGGGCGGGGAGCTGTTTTTT CASSPSGMGGELFF
TRBJ2-2 TRBV5-1 - - TGCGCCAGCAGCTTTGTCGGGGGCTCGAACACCGGGGAGCTGTTTTTT CASSFVGGSNTGELFF
TRBJ2-7 TRBV6-6 - - TGTGCCAGCAGTCCCTACGTGGGGGTCTACGAGCAGTACTTC CASSPYVGVYEQYF
TRBJ2-5 TRBV27 once TRBD2 TGTGCCAGCACCCCAAAGGCGGGAGTTCGCGAGACCCAGTACTTC CASTPKAGVRETQYF
TRBJ2-5 TRBV5-4 - TRBD1 TGTGCCAGCAGCGTGGGACAGGGAGCGGAGACCCAGTACTTC CASSVGQGAETQYF
TRBJ1-4 TRBV28 - - TGTGCCAGCAGTCGCCCCGGGGGCGGCGGCGAAAAACTGTTTTTT CASSRPGGGGEKLFF
TRBJ1-2 TRBV27 - TRBD1 TGTGCCAGCAGTTCCCTACAGGGGGCGGAAGGCTACACCTTC CASSSLQGAEGYTF
TRBJ2-1 TRBV15 - TRBD2 TGTGCCACCAGCAGAGAGGGGGGGACTAGCGGAAATTACAATGAGCAGTTCTTC CATSREGGTSGNYNEQFF
TRBJ2-5 TRBV6-1 - - TGTGCCAGCAGTGCGCCTCAGGGAAGAGAGACCCAGTACTTC CASSAPQGRETQYF
TRBJ1-1 TRBV7-2 - TRBD1 TGTGCCAGCTATCGGGACAGGGGCTTAGTTGACGAGAACACTGAAGCTTTCTTT CASYRDRGLVDENTEAFF
TRBJ1-1 TRBV18 - - TGTGCCAGCTCACGACAGGACGGATACAACACTGAAGCTTTCTTT CASSRQDGYNTEAFF
TRBJ2-7 TRBV27 - TRBD2 TGTGCCAGCAGATACTCTAGACTAGCGGGGTACGAGCAGTACTTC CASRYSRLAGYEQYF
TRBJ2-4 TRBV7-9 - - TGTGCCAGCAGCTTAGAAGGCGGCATTCAGTACTTC CASSLEGGIQYF
TRBJ1-3 TRBV7-9 - - TGTGCCAGCAGCTCCCCGGGGCTCTCCTCTGGAAACACCATATATTTT CASSSPGLSSGNTIYF
TRBJ2-1 TRBV7-8 - TRBD2 TGTGCCAGCAGCCGACTACTAGCGGGAGCCCACAATGAGCAGTTCTTC CASSRLLAGAHNEQFF
TRBJ2-7 TRBV27 once - TGTGCCAGCAGTTTCAGGGTGGGGGAGCAGTACTTC CASSFRVGEQYF
TRBJ1-4 TRBV6-5 - TRBD1 TGTGCCAGCAGTCCCAACAGGGGGCTTATGGAAAAACTGTTTTTT CASSPNRGLMEKLFF
TRBJ2-5 TRBV2 - - TGTGCCAGCAGTGGGGCCGAACAAGAGACCCAGTACTTC CASSGAEQETQYF
TRBJ2-1 TRBV28 - - TGTGCCAGCCTCCGAGGGCTCAATGAGCAGTTCTTC CASLRGLNEQFF
TRBJ2-1 TRBV27 - TRBD2 TGTGCCAGCAGCGCAGGGCGGGGGCTAGCGGGAGGCAATGAGCAGTTCTTC CASSAGRGLAGGNEQFF
TRBJ1-2 TRBV19 - TRBD1 TGTGCCAGTGGGGACAGGGGGCCCCATAACTATGGCTACACCTTC CASGDRGPHNYGYTF
TRBJ2-1 TRBV6-1 - - TGTGCCAGCAGTGGTTCCTGGGGATCTCGCTCCTACAATGAGCAGTTCTTC CASSGSWGSRSYNEQFF
TRBJ2-7 TRBV29-1 - TRBD1 TGCAGCGTTGTGGGGACAGGGGACGAGCAGTACTTC CSVVGTGDEQYF
TRBJ2-1 TRBV10-1 - TRBD2 TGCGCCAGCAGTGATCCCCTAGCGGGGTCCTACAATGAGCAGTTCTTC CASSDPLAGSYNEQFF
TRBJ2-7 TRBV18 - - TGTGCCAGCTCACCACCCGGTAACTACGAGCAGTACTTC CASSPPGNYEQYF
TRBJ1-1 TRBV25-1 - - TGTGCCAGTAAGGATCCAGGGTTAACTGAAGCTTTCTTT CASKDPGLTEAFF
TRBJ2-1 TRBV6-6 - - TGTGCCAGCAGACAGAGCTCCTACAATGAGCAGTTCTTC CASRQSSYNEQFF
TRBJ2-1 TRBV5-1 - - TGCGCCAGCAGCTTAGGTAGGGGGTTTCCCTACAATGAGCAGTTCTTC CASSLGRGFPYNEQFF
TRBJ2-1 TRBV6-1 - - TGTGCCAGCAGTATACTAGCTTCGGTTAATGAGCAGTTCTTC CASSILASVNEQFF
TRBJ1-5 TRBV7-2 - TRBD1 TGTGCCAGCAGCCCCGGACAGGGGGTGGGCAATCAGCCCCAGCATTTT CASSPGQGVGNQPQHF
TRBJ2-5 TRBV11-2 once - TGTGCCAGCCGGTCGATAAGAGGATATGAAGAGACCCAGTACTTC CASRSIRGYEETQYF
TRBJ1-4 TRBV28 - - TGTGCCAGCAGTGATCAGTACGGAAAACTGTTTTTT CASSDQYGKLFF
TRBJ1-5 TRBV19 - - TGTGCCAGTACAATAGTCGGAACGAGCAATCAGCCCCAGCATTTT CASTIVGTSNQPQHF
TRBJ2-1 TRBV19 - TRBD2 TGTGCCAGTAGCCTAGCGGGAGGGCGTAATGAGCAGTTCTTC CASSLAGGRNEQFF
TRBJ1-3 TRBV6-6 - TRBD1 TGTGCCAGCAGTTGGACAGGCGACTCTGGAAACACCATATATTTT CASSWTGDSGNTIYF
TRBJ2-2 TRBV7-6 - - TGTGCCAGCAGCTTAGCGTCGCGCACCGGGGAGCTGTTTTTT CASSLASRTGELFF
TRBJ1-1 TRBV10-3 - - TGTGCCATCAGTGAGGCGGATTACACTGAAGCTTTCTTT CAISEADYTEAFF
TRBJ2-3 TRBV2 - TRBD2 TGTGCCAGCAGTGAACTAGCGGCAGATACGCAGTATTTT CASSELAADTQYF
TRBJ2-5 TRBV7-6 - TRBD1 TGTGCCAGCAGTACGGACAGGGGGCAGACCCAGTACTTC CASSTDRGQTQYF
TRBJ1-2 TRBV10-3 - - TGTGCCATCAGTGTAGATAACTATGGCTACACCTTC CAISVDNYGYTF
TRBJ2-3 TRBV9 once TRBD2 TGTGCCAGCAGCGCTCGGACTAGCGGCCAGGGGGATACGCAGTATTTT CASSARTSGQGDTQYF